One and the same sample provided the 14 T cell receptor beta chains below, sequenced in a study of blood T cell repertoires in COVID-19. Repertoires were generated with immunoSEQ multiplex PCR, while TCRdb's copy carries only in-frame clones and drops some. The sample yields a few hundred thousand clones, around 87% seen once. The specimen sequenced was PBMCs or T cells enriched from blood (not recorded which). These receptor sequences come from a man aged 40-49 years in a cohort exposed to, infected with or recovered from COVID-19 (not recorded which).

This chain joins TRBV6-5 and TRBJ2-4, with D perhaps TRBD2 (5 bases). Trimming removed 0 bases at V and 5 bases at J, with 11 bases between. Germline V gene data show CDR1 as MNHEY and CDR2 as SVGAGI. The CDR3 length is 15 residues. In nucleotides, the CDR3 is TGTGCCAGCAGTTACTCGAGCGGAAGGCAAAACATTCAGTACTTC. Translating gives CASSYSSGRQNIQYF.

This chain joins TRBV27 and TRBJ2-5; D ambiguous. The V end was cut by 6 bases, the J end by 0 bases, with 8 bases between. The germline V gene has CDR1 MNHEY and CDR2 SMNVEV (reference sequence). This CDR3 is 13 amino acids long. The CDR3, as DNA: TGTGCCAGCAGCCTCTTGTACCAAGAGACCCAGTACTTC. Protein product: CASSLLYQETQYF.

This rearrangement joins TRBV11-2 to TRBJ2-7; perhaps TRBD1 as D (5 bases). Deletions cut 5 bases from V and 1 base from J, with 15 bases between. CDR1 is SGHAT and CDR2 is FQNNGV in the germline V gene. This CDR3 contains 15 residues. The CDR3 region has the DNA TGTGCCAGCAGCCAAGGGGCAGACGGATCCTACGAGCAGTACTTC. Protein: CASSQGADGSYEQYF.

This sequence joins TRBV6-1 and TRBJ1-5; a possible D gene is TRBD1 (6 bases). Germline-derived CDR1 and CDR2 are MNHNS and SASEGT. Trimming removed 2 bases at V and 6 bases at J, with 17 bases between. The CDR3 is 16 residues long. CDR3 bases: TGTGCCAGCAGTGAATTCTCACAGGGTTATGGTCAGCCCCAGCATTTT. Protein: CASSEFSQGYGQPQHF.

The CDR3 sequence: CASSRQVRGFSYEQYF. DNA for the CDR3: TGTGCCAGTAGTCGTCAGGTCAGGGGGTTCTCCTACGAGCAGTACTTC. The genes are TRBV19 and TRBJ2-7; 7 bases agree with TRBD1. This CDR3 region has 16 residues. The V and J ends lost 5 bases and 0 bases, in that order; junction bases with no gene match: 10. CDR1 LNHDA and CDR2 SQIVND come from the germline V gene (reference sequence).

The J gene is TRBJ2-4, the V gene TRBV5-1; TRBD2 agrees at 8 bases. The CDR3 covers 14 residues. The V and J ends lost 5 bases and 6 bases, in that order; junction bases with no gene match: 7. Germline V gives CDR1 SGHRS, CDR2 YFSETQ. CDR3 in amino acids: CASRDTSGGNIQYF. CDR3 in DNA: TGCGCCAGCAGGGACACTAGCGGCGGAAACATTCAGTACTTC. The full variable domain, with the rest looked up from reference TRBV5-1 and TRBJ2-4, is KAGVTQTPRYLIKTRGQQVTLSCSPISGHRSVSWYQQTPGQGLQFLFEYFSETQRNKGNFPGRFSGRQFSNSRSEMNVSTLELGDSALYLCASRDTSGGNIQYFGAGTRLSVL.

This chain links TRBV5-5 with TRBJ1-5; D is uncertain. The CDR3 is made up of 13 amino acids. Trimming removed 4 bases from V and 0 bases from J, with 5 bases in between. In germline, CDR1 is SGHKS, CDR2 YYEKEE (reference sequence). CDR3 DNA sequence: TGTGCCAGCAGCGAACATAGCAATCAGCCCCAGCATTTT. Its protein product is CASSEHSNQPQHF.

In this sample, this clone turned up a few times. The chain uses TRBV5-6 and TRBJ2-5; 7 nucleotides match TRBD2. Losses at the gene ends were 4 bases for V and 5 bases for J; bases not matched to a gene: 11. Per the germline V gene, CDR1 is SGHDT and CDR2 is YYEEEE. This CDR3 has 15 residues. In DNA, the CDR3 is TGTGCCAGCAGCATCTCTAGCGGAGGCCGCGAGACCCAGTACTTC. Its translation: CASSISSGGRETQYF.

This chain uses TRBV27 with TRBJ2-7; 8 nucleotides agree with TRBD1. Trimming took 5 bases from V and 6 from J; bases not matched to a gene: 9. The germline gives CDR1 MNHEY, CDR2 SMNVEV (reference sequence). The CDR3 extends over 14 amino acids. Written as DNA, the CDR3 is TGTGCCAGCAGTACCCGACAGGGGAAGGTCGAGCAGTACTTC. It codes for CASSTRQGKVEQYF.

This chain connects TRBV29-1 to TRBJ1-1; D remains unclear. The germline CDR1 and CDR2 sequences are SQVTM and ANQGSEA. The ends were cut back, 5 bases at V and 4 bases at J, with 17 bases in the middle. This CDR3 is built from 14 residues. CDR3 bases: TGCAGCGTTCGCCTGGGCGGGGTCGGCACTGAAGCTTTCTTT. Its protein is CSVRLGGVGTEAFF.

This CDR3 is CASSTRQGLYYGYTF. CDR3 bases: TGTGCCAGCAGCACCCGACAGGGGCTTTACTATGGCTACACCTTC. The genes are TRBV7-8 and TRBJ1-2; TRBD1 matches at 8 bases. Germline V gene lookup returns CDR1 SGHVS and CDR2 FQNEAQ. The V and J ends lost 5 bases and 3 bases, in that order; junction bases with no gene match: 8. The CDR3 contains 15 residues.

V gene TRBV27 combines with J gene TRBJ2-2; D perhaps matches TRBD2 (6 bases). This CDR3 is 15 amino acids long. CDR1 is MNHEY, CDR2 SMNVEV, per germline (reference sequence). The V and J ends lost 2 bases and 5 bases respectively, with 12 bases between them. The DNA of the CDR3 is TGTGCCAGCAGTTTACGCCTAGCGCGGACCGGGGAGCTGTTTTTT. This translates into CASSLRLARTGELFF.

V is TRBV10-3 and J is TRBJ2-7, with D possibly being TRBD1 (5 bases). In germline, CDR1 is ENHRY, CDR2 SYGVKD. V gave up 8 bases and J gave up 0 bases, with 8 bases separating them. The CDR3 length is 12 residues. The CDR3 DNA reads TGTGCCATCGGCAGGGACTCCTACGAGCAGTACTTC. Its protein is CAIGRDSYEQYF.

This chain joins TRBV20-1 and TRBJ1-1, with TRBD1 as a possible D gene (5 bases). Germline CDR1 reads DFQATT; CDR2 reads SNEGSKA (reference sequence). The CDR3 covers 11 residues. The CDR3 spells CVRREDTEAFF. The CDR3 DNA reads TGCGTCCGCAGGGAGGACACTGAAGCTTTCTTT.